One sample yielded the 23 T cell receptor beta chains listed below, sequenced in a study of cytomegalovirus exposure and HLA in healthy donors. It was with 60 Vbeta and 13 Jbeta primers that the PCR ran. Sequenced by immunoSEQ multiplex PCR; TCRdb stores in-frame clones only, minus some. There are roughly 100,000 clones in the sample, with approximately 3.5% held by the top ten. Sequencing input: PBMCs. These receptors were obtained from a man in his forties or fifties in good health and CMV-seronegative.

The chain carries TRBV2 and TRBJ2-7, with TRBD1 as a possible D gene (5 bases). The CDR3 totals 13 residues. Trimming pared 4 bases from V and 4 bases from J, leaving 11 bases between. Germline V lookup: CDR1 SNHLY, CDR2 FYNNEI. In DNA, the CDR3 is TGTGCCAGCAGTGTAGGGGAACGGTACGAGCAGTACTTC. Translating gives CASSVGERYEQYF.

The V gene is TRBV30, the J gene TRBJ1-2, with D perhaps TRBD1 (5 bases). CDR1 and CDR2 from the germline V gene are GTSNPN and SVGIG (reference sequence). The CDR3 is 11 amino acids. Trimming removed 8 bases from V and 4 bases from J, with 11 bases in between. The CDR3 DNA follows: TGTGCCGGAGGGGATACCTATGGCTACACCTTC. It codes for CAGGDTYGYTF.

The gene calls are TRBV2 and TRBJ1-2; D might be TRBD1 (5 bases). The length of the CDR3 is 13 residues. V was clipped by 3 bases and J by 4 bases, with 9 bases between them. The germline V gene encodes CDR1 SNHLY and CDR2 FYNNEI. The CDR3 loop reads CASSEDTPYGYTF. CDR3 DNA sequence: TGTGCCAGCAGTGAGGACACTCCCTATGGCTACACCTTC.

The chain uses TRBV28 and TRBJ1-2; no reliable D call. The CDR3 extends over 15 amino acids. Germline V gives CDR1 MDHEN, CDR2 SYDVKM. The V end lost 7 bases, the J end lost 0 bases, and 15 bases lay between the germline ends. As DNA, the CDR3 is TGTGCCAGCACCCGCCCCAGAGGAGCTAACTATGGCTACACCTTC. This sequence encodes CASTRPRGANYGYTF.

Concerning this clone: Additional DNA sequences in this sample encode the identical CDR3. This chain joins TRBV18 and TRBJ2-5; TRBD2 matches at 7 bases. V lost 6 bases and J lost 2; bases outside the gene matches: 3. The germline CDR1 and CDR2 sequences are KGHSH and LQKENI. CDR3 length: 13 amino acids. The CDR3, as DNA: TGTGCCAGCTCGCCGGGGGGACAAGAGACCCAGTACTTC. It codes for CASSPGGQETQYF. The whole variable domain, filled in from reference TRBV18 and TRBJ2-5, reads NAGVMQNPRHLVRRRGQEARLRCSPMKGHSHVYWYRQLPEEGLKFMVYLQKENIIDESGMPKERFSAEFPKEGPSILRIQQVVRGDSAAYFCASSPGGQETQYFGPGTRLLVL.

V is TRBV11-2 and J is TRBJ2-7; TRBD1 is a possible D gene (6 bases). The V end was cut by 5 bases, the J end by 3 bases, with 14 bases between. Germline CDR1 and CDR2: SGHAT and FQNNGV. The CDR3 covers 14 residues. In DNA form, the CDR3 reads TGTGCCAGCAGCCCGAGGAGACAGGACTACGAGCAGTACTTC. It is translated as CASSPRRQDYEQYF.

V and J are TRBV6-5 and TRBJ1-5; D unresolved. V was trimmed by 2 bases and J by 4 bases, leaving 15 bases between them. Looked up from germline, CDR1 is MNHEY and CDR2 is SVGAGI. The CDR3 spans 16 residues. CDR3 region: CASSYSLGRKNQPQHF. The DNA of the CDR3 is TGTGCCAGCAGTTACAGTCTCGGCAGGAAAAATCAGCCCCAGCATTTT.

CDR3 loop: CASSVGGGTYNSPLHF. Written as DNA, the CDR3 is TGTGCCAGCAGCGTAGGAGGCGGAACCTATAATTCACCCCTCCACTTT. The genes are TRBV9 and TRBJ1-6; D uncertain. The CDR3 has 16 residues. Germline CDR1 SGDLS, CDR2 YYNGEE. Trimming took off 0 bases at V and 2 bases at J, with 9 bases between the two ends.

This chain joins TRBV19 and TRBJ1-1; 10 positions match TRBD1. CDR3 size: 16 residues. Germline-derived CDR1 and CDR2 are LNHDA and SQIVND (reference sequence). The V and J ends lost 11 bases and 3 bases, in that order; junction bases with no gene match: 15. This CDR3 is CARTAEGTGVYTEAFF. The CDR3 DNA follows: TGTGCCCGTACTGCTGAGGGGACAGGGGTCTACACTGAAGCTTTCTTT.

The chain recombines TRBV28 with TRBJ2-5; D ambiguous. Germline CDR1 MDHEN, CDR2 SYDVKM. V lost 5 bases, J lost 0 bases, and 7 bases lay in between. This CDR3 is 13 amino acids long. The CDR3 DNA reads as TGTGCCAGCAGTCCCTACCACCAAGAGACCCAGTACTTC. Encoded protein: CASSPYHQETQYF. The whole variable domain, filled in from reference TRBV28 and TRBJ2-5, reads DVKVTQSSRYLVKRTGEKVFLECVQDMDHENMFWYRQDPGLGLRLIYFSYDVKMKEKGDIPEGYSVSREKKERFSLILESASTNQTSMYLCASSPYHQETQYFGPGTRLLVL.

This chain links TRBV7-6 with TRBJ1-1; D gene unclear. CDR1 is SGHVS and CDR2 is FNYEAQ in the germline V gene. This CDR3 has 16 residues. The V and J ends lost 4 bases and 0 bases respectively, with 15 bases between them. CDR3 amino acids: CASSSGLIAMNTEAFF. In DNA, the CDR3 is TGTGCCAGCAGCTCAGGACTAATCGCAATGAACACTGAAGCTTTCTTT.

The gene calls are TRBV27 and TRBJ1-2; D is possibly TRBD1 (5 bases). The CDR3 totals 14 residues. V was trimmed by 6 bases and J by 4 bases, leaving 15 bases between them. Germline CDR1 and CDR2: MNHEY and SMNVEV (reference sequence). The CDR3 here is CASRVSGAPYGYTF. The CDR3 DNA is TGTGCCAGCAGAGTGTCTGGGGCCCCCTATGGCTACACCTTC.

V usage is TRBV10-2 and J usage is TRBJ2-1; D remains ambiguous. Per germline, CDR1 WSHSY and CDR2 SAAADI. The CDR3 is 14 amino acids. The V gene lost 0 bases and the J gene lost 3 bases, with 6 bases spanning the gap. The DNA for the CDR3 is TGCGCCAGCAGTGAGTCGACTTACTACAATGAGCAGTTCTTC. Protein product: CASSESTYYNEQFF.

The chain combines TRBV5-1 with TRBJ1-4, with a tentative D call TRBD1 (6 bases). The CDR3 sequence is 15 residues long. Trimming removed 3 bases from V and 5 bases from J, with 14 bases in between. Looked up from germline, CDR1 is SGHRS and CDR2 is YFSETQ. This CDR3 is CASSSQQGANEKLFF. DNA of the CDR3: TGCGCCAGCAGCTCACAACAGGGAGCCAATGAAAAACTGTTTTTT.

The genes are TRBV18 and TRBJ2-1, with a weak D call TRBD1 (6 bases). The CDR3 covers 15 residues. The germline CDR1 and CDR2 sequences are KGHSH and LQKENI. The V end was cut by 1 base, the J end by 0 bases, with 7 bases between. CDR3 bases: TGTGCCAGCTCACCACTGGGGGCCTCCTACAATGAGCAGTTCTTC. Translation gives CASSPLGASYNEQFF.

The chain links TRBV10-3 to TRBJ2-5; TRBD2 agrees at 8 bases. The better agreement between TRBJ2-7 and the DNA end casts doubt on the J call. The CDR3 contains 15 residues. CDR1 ENHRY and CDR2 SYGVKD come from the germline V gene. CDR3 protein: CAISEAEAGAYEQYF. In nucleotides, the CDR3 is TGTGCCATCAGTGAGGCAGAAGCGGGGGCCTACGAGCAGTACTTC.

The rearrangement joins TRBV5-5 to TRBJ1-2; TRBD1 aligns across 9 bases. Trimming at V came to 1 base and at J to 6 bases, leaving 7 bases not matched to a gene. Per germline, CDR1 SGHKS and CDR2 YYEKEE (reference sequence). This CDR3 is built from 15 residues. CDR3 amino acids: CASSLTDRGWDGYTF. In nucleotides, the CDR3 is TGTGCCAGCAGCTTGACAGACAGGGGGTGGGATGGCTACACCTTC.

The rearrangement joins TRBV7-8 to TRBJ2-3; 8 bases map to TRBD1. This CDR3 is 16 amino acids long. The germline V gene encodes CDR1 SGHVS and CDR2 FQNEAQ. Losses at the gene ends were 5 bases for V and 0 bases for J; bases not matched to a gene: 7. The CDR3 region has the DNA TGTGCCAGCAGCAACGGACAGGGCAAGAGCACAGATACGCAGTATTTT. Translating it yields CASSNGQGKSTDTQYF.

The J gene is TRBJ1-1, the V gene TRBV27, with a tentative D call TRBD1 (5 bases). Trimming took off 0 bases at V and 4 bases at J, with 15 bases between the two ends. Germline CDR1 and CDR2: MNHEY and SMNVEV (reference sequence). The CDR3 has 16 amino acids. CDR3 in DNA: TGTGCCAGCAGTTTATCGATTAATCGGGGGGTCACTGAAGCTTTCTTT. The encoded protein is CASSLSINRGVTEAFF.

The rearrangement links TRBV7-2 to TRBJ1-1, with D possibly matching TRBD1 (5 bases). The CDR3 consists of 13 residues. V lost 5 bases and J lost 5, with 12 bases in between. Germline V lookup: CDR1 SGHTA, CDR2 FQGNSA. CDR3: CASSLKTVTEAFF. The CDR3, as DNA: TGTGCCAGCAGCCTCAAGACAGTAACTGAAGCTTTCTTT.

This sequence joins TRBV5-1 and TRBJ2-1, with D perhaps matching TRBD2 (5 bases). This CDR3 has 16 amino acids. The germline CDR1 and CDR2 sequences are SGHRS and YFSETQ. Deletions cut 1 base from V and 2 bases from J, with 13 bases between. The CDR3 sequence is CASSLIPLGTYNEQFF. CDR3 DNA sequence: TGCGCCAGCAGCTTGATCCCCCTCGGGACCTACAATGAGCAGTTCTTC.

The CDR3 is CASSLHTLAGGRNEQYF. The CDR3 bases are TGCGCCAGCAGCCTCCATACTCTAGCGGGGGGGAGGAACGAGCAGTACTTC. The chain is built from TRBV5-1 and TRBJ2-5; 12 nucleotides align to TRBD2. The J call may be in error: the DNA end matches TRBJ2-7 better. CDR1 and CDR2 from the germline V gene are SGHRS and YFSETQ. The CDR3 has 17 amino acids.

J is TRBJ1-2 and V is TRBV25-1; a weak D match, TRBD1 (6 bases). The CDR3 is made up of 14 amino acids. V was pared by 5 bases and J by 7 bases, with 17 bases between. Germline loops: CDR1 MGHDK, CDR2 SYGVNS. CDR3 in DNA: TGTGCCAGCAGTCTTATGGGGACACCCGGTGGCTACACCTTC. It encodes CASSLMGTPGGYTF.